This TCR beta chain was recorded in a study of OX40 agonist ivuxolimab in advanced cancers. Study background: An agonistic human IgG2 monoclonal antibody against OX40 (CD134) was given.

Anyone with autoimmune disease history or systemic immunosuppression was excluded. Findings of the study overall: The 0.1-3.0 mg/kg partial responders had among the lowest clonal expansion. At 0.1 to 3.0 mg/kg, clonal expansion of CD4+ and CD8+ blood T cells had occurred by week 6.

A word on this clone: Its matching antigen is unknown.

V was shortened by 6 bases and J by 2 bases, with 8 bases between the two germline ends. The CDR3 length is 12 residues. The germline CDR1 and CDR2 sequences are SNHLY and FYNNEI. Repertoires were generated with immunoSEQ multiplex PCR, while TCRdb's copy carries only in-frame clones and drops some. The sample lists about 90,000 clones, more than 80% seen once, with about 7% in the top ten. The sequence was obtained from an adult with an advanced solid tumor such as melanoma, head and neck, liver or kidney cancer. V usage is TRBV2 and J usage is TRBJ2-7; D not certain. The sequences come from CD4+ or CD8+ T cells sorted from blood, collected in a trial of the OX40 agonist ivuxolimab. CDR3 in amino acids: CASRVGPYEQYF. CDR3 DNA sequence: TGTGCCAGCAGAGTAGGGCCCTACGAGCAGTACTTC.